This passage covers 18 T cell receptor beta chains from one sample sequenced in a study of sequential checkpoint blockade in melanoma. Data came from immunoSEQ multiplex PCR; TCRdb stores just in-frame clones and leaves some out. The table has about 5,000 clones, 50% to 60% seen once. Treatment specified: randomized to nivolumab then ipilimumab (arm A) or the reverse (arm B). The sample here was CD8+ T cells sorted from blood (inferred from file names), taken from a patient given nivolumab and ipilimumab in sequence. The source of these receptors is a human donor with melanoma.

This clone was observed a handful of times. The chain has TRBV19 and TRBJ2-7; tentatively, D is TRBD1 (6 bases). Germline V gene lookup returns CDR1 LNHDA and CDR2 SQIVND (reference sequence). This CDR3 has 14 residues. The V and J ends lost 5 bases and 4 bases respectively, with 15 bases between them. CDR3 amino acids: CASSFTGNGYEQYF. The CDR3 DNA reads TGTGCCAGTAGTTTCACAGGGAACGGATACGAGCAGTACTTC. Variable domain in full (rest from reference TRBV19 and TRBJ2-7): DGGITQSPKYLFRKEGQNVTLSCEQNLNHDAMYWYRQDPGQGLRLIYYSQIVNDFQKGDIAEGYSVSREKKESFPLTVTSAQKNPTAFYLCASSFTGNGYEQYFGPGTRLTVT.

The chain recombines TRBV9 with TRBJ2-7, with 8 positions matching TRBD2. There are 15 residues in the CDR3. Germline V gene sequence: CDR1 SGDLS, CDR2 YYNGEE. V lost 2 bases and J lost 5; bases outside the gene matches: 9. The CDR3 region has the DNA TGTGCCAGCAGCGTCTCACGGGAGGGCCATAACGAGCAGTACTTC. This sequence encodes CASSVSREGHNEQYF.

The chain couples TRBV10-3 to TRBJ1-1; no reliable D call. With 3 bases removed from V and 2 bases from J, the gap between germline ends came to 10 bases. The CDR3 has 14 residues. Germline CDR1 and CDR2: ENHRY and SYGVKD. CDR3 DNA sequence: TGTGCCATCAGTGACCCCGGGGTTAACACTGAAGCTTTCTTT. Its translation is CAISDPGVNTEAFF.

About this clone itself: This sample also contains other DNA sequences that code for the same CDR3. The genes are TRBV4-1 and TRBJ2-5, with a possible D match to TRBD1 (6 bases). The CDR3 has 15 amino acids. Looked up from germline, CDR1 is MGHRA and CDR2 is YSYEKL. V shed 1 base and J shed 5 bases, with 14 bases lying between them. CDR3 bases: TGCGCCAGCAGCCAAGTACGGGCAGGGGACGAGACCCAGTACTTC. Translation: CASSQVRAGDETQYF.

This chain connects TRBV4-1 to TRBJ1-2, with D possibly TRBD1 on 5 matching bases. Germline lookup yields CDR1 MGHRA and CDR2 YSYEKL. This CDR3 has 14 amino acids. V lost 0 bases and J lost 8, with 13 bases in between. Written as DNA, the CDR3 is TGCGCCAGCAGCCAAGATGGGGGGTGGACAGGCTACACCTTC. Protein sequence: CASSQDGGWTGYTF.

The rearrangement uses TRBV27 and TRBJ2-1, with D perhaps matching TRBD2 (5 bases). The CDR3 runs 13 residues. Per the germline V gene, CDR1 is MNHEY and CDR2 is SMNVEV (reference sequence). V was pared by 5 bases and J by 11 bases, with 16 bases between. The CDR3: CASSLFGSRKQFF. Written as DNA, the CDR3 is TGTGCCAGCAGTCTATTTGGGAGCCGGAAGCAGTTCTTC.

CDR3 loop: CASSLRGPNYGYTF. In DNA form, the CDR3 reads TGTGCCAGCAGCTTAAGGGGGCCTAACTATGGCTACACCTTC. The rearrangement uses TRBV5-4 and TRBJ1-2; TRBD1 aligns across 7 bases. The CDR3 has 14 residues. CDR1 and CDR2 from the germline V gene are SGHNT and YYREEE (reference sequence). Trimming took 2 bases from V and 0 from J; bases not matched to a gene: 1. Complete variable domain (other parts from reference TRBV5-4 and TRBJ1-2): ETGVTQSPTHLIKTRGQQVTLRCSSQSGHNTVSWYQQALGQGPQFIFQYYREEENGRGNFPPRFSGLQFPNYSSELNVNALELDDSALYLCASSLRGPNYGYTFGSGTRLTVV.

This clone turned up a few times. This chain joins TRBV5-1 and TRBJ2-3, with a weak D call TRBD1 (6 bases). Germline assignment: CDR1 SGHRS and CDR2 YFSETQ. The CDR3 sequence is 15 residues long. V was clipped by 2 bases and J by 3 bases, with 13 bases between them. CDR3 sequence reads: CASSFLNRDTDTQYF. The CDR3 bases are TGCGCCAGCAGCTTCTTAAACAGGGATACAGATACGCAGTATTTT. Full variable domain (remainder filled in from reference TRBV5-1 and TRBJ2-3): KAGVTQTPRYLIKTRGQQVTLSCSPISGHRSVSWYQQTPGQGLQFLFEYFSETQRNKGNFPGRFSGRQFSNSRSEMNVSTLELGDSALYLCASSFLNRDTDTQYFGPGTRLTVL.

The chain employs TRBV2 and TRBJ2-3; 12 bases fit TRBD2. The V and J ends lost 7 bases and 0 bases, in that order; junction bases with no gene match: 5. The CDR3 is 16 residues long. Germline V gene lookup returns CDR1 SNHLY and CDR2 FYNNEI. CDR3 region: CASKTGTSGSTDTQYF. The CDR3 DNA follows: TGTGCCAGCAAGACAGGGACTAGCGGGAGCACAGATACGCAGTATTTT. Full variable domain (remainder filled in from reference TRBV2 and TRBJ2-3): EPEVTQTPSHQVTQMGQEVILRCVPISNHLYFYWYRQILGQKVEFLVSFYNNEISEKSEIFDDQFSVERPDGSNFTLKIRSTKLEDSAMYFCASKTGTSGSTDTQYFGPGTRLTVL.

This clone was recorded a few times. V is TRBV30 and J is TRBJ1-1, with a weak D call TRBD1 (6 bases). Germline V gives CDR1 GTSNPN, CDR2 SVGIG (reference sequence). Trimming took off 1 base at V and 7 bases at J, with 10 bases between the two ends. CDR3 length: 12 amino acids. Written as DNA, the CDR3 is TGTGCCTGGAGTGACGGGACATTTGAAGCTTTCTTT. Amino acid sequence: CAWSDGTFEAFF.

The gene calls are TRBV2 and TRBJ2-5, with 16 positions matching TRBD2. The J call may be faulty, since TRBJ2-7 better matches the DNA end. Germline V gene lookup returns CDR1 SNHLY and CDR2 FYNNEI. The CDR3 has 20 residues. CDR3 loop: CASSGNPSGTSGRAPYEQYF. CDR3 DNA sequence: TGTGCCAGCAGTGGGAACCCTTCCGGGACTAGCGGGAGGGCCCCCTACGAGCAGTACTTC.

This sequence joins TRBV4-3 and TRBJ2-5, with D unresolved. The V end was cut by 0 bases, the J end by 5 bases, with 13 bases between. The CDR3 covers 15 residues. Germline V gene data show CDR1 as LGHNA and CDR2 as YSLEER. This chain's CDR3 is CASSQEGRSVETQYF. CDR3 DNA: TGCGCCAGCAGCCAAGAAGGTCGGAGCGTGGAGACCCAGTACTTC.

This clone was seen more than once but under ten times. The rearrangement joins TRBV7-9 to TRBJ2-2; 7 bases map to TRBD1. CDR3 length equals 14 residues. V lost 1 base and J lost 5; bases outside the gene matches: 1. Germline-derived CDR1 and CDR2 are SEHNR and FQNEAQ (reference sequence). This chain's CDR3 is CASSLVRGTGELFF. The DNA of the CDR3 is TGTGCCAGCAGCTTAGTCAGGGGGACCGGGGAGCTGTTTTTT.

This clone was detected only a few times. This chain links TRBV13 with TRBJ2-7; D is unclear. Germline V lookup: CDR1 PRHDT, CDR2 FYEKMQ (reference sequence). The CDR3 runs 14 residues. Between the trimmed V and J ends, which lost 6 bases and 7 bases, there was a span of 19 bases. This CDR3 reads CASSLGSSPKEQYF. As DNA, the CDR3 is TGTGCCAGCAGTTTGGGCTCTTCCCCTAAGGAGCAGTACTTC.

In this sample, this clone turned up a few times. The chain links TRBV10-2 to TRBJ1-5; 7 nucleotides align to TRBD1. CDR1 and CDR2 from the germline V gene are WSHSY and SAAADI. Germline trimming cut 3 bases from V and 6 bases from J; bases unmatched to any gene: 8. This CDR3 has 15 amino acids. CDR3 nucleotides: TGCGCCAGCAGTGATGAGACAGGGACTAGTCAGCCCCAGCATTTT. It translates to CASSDETGTSQPQHF.

This clone was found a few times. The chain is built from TRBV28 and TRBJ2-7, with TRBD1 matching 7 bases. The trim removed 4 bases at V and 0 bases at J, leaving 6 bases unmatched. The CDR3 is made up of 15 amino acids. Germline-derived CDR1 and CDR2 are MDHEN and SYDVKM. The CDR3 coding sequence is TGTGCCAGCAGTTCCCCGGGACAGACCTCCTACGAGCAGTACTTC. Its protein product is CASSSPGQTSYEQYF.

V and J are TRBV15 and TRBJ2-7; D is possibly TRBD2 (5 bases). Trimming left V 1 base short and J 2 bases short, with 12 bases between. Looked up from germline, CDR1 is LNHNV and CDR2 is YYDKDF (reference sequence). The CDR3 has 15 residues. CDR3 region: CATSRVVGKAYEQYF. The CDR3 DNA follows: TGTGCCACCAGCAGAGTGGTCGGGAAAGCCTACGAGCAGTACTTC.

This clone was observed a handful of times. The chain links TRBV16 to TRBJ1-1; D gene uncertain. The CDR3 consists of 14 residues. The V gene lost 5 bases and the J gene lost 0 bases, with 10 bases spanning the gap. CDR1 KGHSY and CDR2 FQNENV come from the germline V gene. This CDR3 reads CASSGLTMNTEAFF. The CDR3 nucleotides are TGTGCCAGCAGCGGACTGACCATGAACACTGAAGCTTTCTTT.